The rows below give T cell receptor beta chains drawn from one sample of a study of control samples from healthy donors and cancer patients. Assay used: immunoSEQ multiplex PCR; TCRdb lists only in-frame clones, some missing. The table includes approximately 160,000 clones, just under 95% detected once. Sequencing was performed on blood. The receptors here all came from a woman aged 55 to 70 in good health. Both conserved end residues are part of each CDR3. A D gene is named only where the DNA matches it firmly. The listing skips clone size in some rows; elsewhere it reads once, few, many or a size class.

V: TRBV19; D: -; size: -; J: TRBJ1-1; DNA: TGTGCCAGCTCGGGACACTTGAACACTGAAGCTTTCTTT; CDR3: CASSGHLNTEAFF
V: TRBV7-8; D: -; size: -; J: TRBJ1-3; DNA: TGTGCCAGCAGCTTAGCTCGGGCGGCCTCTGGAAACACCATATATTTT; CDR3: CASSLARAASGNTIYF
V: TRBV6-2/TRBV6-3; D: -; size: -; J: TRBJ2-3; DNA: TGTGCCAGCAGTTACCCTCCGGACTCCTCCAGCACAGATACGCAGTATTTT; CDR3: CASSYPPDSSSTDTQYF
V: TRBV6-2/TRBV6-3; D: -; size: -; J: TRBJ1-6; DNA: TGTGCCAGCAGTTACTTGGCGGCTCTAAAGTCACCCCTCCACTTT; CDR3: CASSYLAALKSPLHF
V: TRBV2; D: -; size: -; J: TRBJ1-6; DNA: TGTGCCAGCAGGGGGGGACCCAATTCACCCCTCCACTTT; CDR3: CASRGGPNSPLHF
V: TRBV9; D: TRBD1; size: -; J: TRBJ1-2; DNA: TGTGCCAGCAACTTACAGGGGGGCTATGGCTACACCTTC; CDR3: CASNLQGGYGYTF
V: TRBV24-1; D: -; size: -; J: TRBJ1-5; DNA: TGTGCCACCAGTGACAACGGAGGGACATTCGGACTTCTTAGCAATCAGCCCCAGCATTTT; CDR3: CATSDNGGTFGLLSNQPQHF
V: TRBV10-3; D: TRBD2; size: -; J: TRBJ2-3; DNA: TGTGCCATCAGTGTTTCGATAGCGGGGAGCACAGATACGCAGTATTTT; CDR3: CAISVSIAGSTDTQYF
V: TRBV4-3; D: -; size: -; J: TRBJ1-2; DNA: TGCGCCAGCAGCCAAGATCTGGGCTTGGCAGGGCGTCATGGCTACACCTTC; CDR3: CASSQDLGLAGRHGYTF
V: TRBV6-2/TRBV6-3; D: TRBD2; size: once; J: TRBJ2-1; DNA: TGTGCCAGCAGTTACCTGGGACTAGGTATGTTCTTC; CDR3: CASSYLGLGMFF
V: TRBV9; D: TRBD1; size: -; J: TRBJ1-3; DNA: TGTGCCAGCAACCGGGACAGTGCTGGAAACACCATATATTTT; CDR3: CASNRDSAGNTIYF
V: TRBV6-5; D: TRBD1; size: -; J: TRBJ1-6; DNA: TGTGCCAGCAGACCGGACAGGTTTAGCTCACCCCTCCACTTT; CDR3: CASRPDRFSSPLHF
V: TRBV7-3; D: TRBD1; size: -; J: TRBJ1-1; DNA: TGTGCCAGCAGCCTGACACAGGGGGCACCTTTCTTT; CDR3: CASSLTQGAPFF
V: TRBV6-5; D: -; size: -; J: TRBJ1-5; DNA: TGTGCCAGCAGGCCGGCCGGGGGCGGCAATCAGCCCCAGCATTTT; CDR3: CASRPAGGGNQPQHF
V: TRBV15; D: -; size: once; J: TRBJ1-4; DNA: TGTGCCACCAGCGCCACCAGGGCAACTAATGAAAAACTGTTTTTT; CDR3: CATSATRATNEKLFF
V: TRBV19; D: -; size: -; J: TRBJ1-5; DNA: TGTGCCAGTACCGACGGGTTATATCAGCCCCAGCATTTT; CDR3: CASTDGLYQPQHF
V: TRBV4-2; D: TRBD1; size: -; J: TRBJ1-3; DNA: TGTGCCAGCAGGCCGGGACAGGGGTTAAACACCATATATTTT; CDR3: CASRPGQGLNTIYF
V: TRBV7-2; D: -; size: -; J: TRBJ1-5; DNA: TGTGCCAGCAGCTCTATGGAGGGATCGAAGCCCCAGCATTTT; CDR3: CASSSMEGSKPQHF
V: TRBV5-6; D: -; size: -; J: TRBJ2-3; DNA: TGTGCCAGCAGCTACAGTCCCCAGGGAACAGATACGCAGTATTTT; CDR3: CASSYSPQGTDTQYF
V: TRBV6-5; D: -; size: -; J: TRBJ1-4; DNA: TGTGCCAGCAGTTACGGGCAACGCTCTCCTGGAAAACTGTTTTTT; CDR3: CASSYGQRSPGKLFF
V: TRBV19; D: -; size: -; J: TRBJ2-7; DNA: TGTGCCAGTAGTTTCACAGGGTCGGACGAGCAGTACTTC; CDR3: CASSFTGSDEQYF
V: TRBV19; D: -; size: -; J: TRBJ1-2; DNA: TGTGCCAGTAGTATAACGGGGGAGGGCTATGGCTACACCTTC; CDR3: CASSITGEGYGYTF
V: TRBV6-5; D: -; size: -; J: TRBJ2-7; DNA: TGTGCCAGCGCAATTGTGAACGAGCAGTACTTC; CDR3: CASAIVNEQYF
V: TRBV13; D: -; size: -; J: TRBJ2-7; DNA: TGTGCCAGCAGCCCCCGGGATGGCTTTCAGGGGACCTACGAGCAGTACTTC; CDR3: CASSPRDGFQGTYEQYF
V: TRBV6-1; D: TRBD2; size: -; J: TRBJ2-7; DNA: TGTGCCAGCAGTGAAACAGGCCTTGCCGGGACTAGCATACGCCCGTGGTCCTACGAGCAGTACTTC; CDR3: CASSETGLAGTSIRPWSYEQYF
V: TRBV5-1; D: TRBD1; size: -; J: TRBJ1-2; DNA: TGCGCCAGCAGCTTGGGTGGCAGGGGGTACTATGGCTACACCTTC; CDR3: CASSLGGRGYYGYTF
V: TRBV24-1; D: -; size: -; J: TRBJ1-5; DNA: TGTGCCACCAGTGATTTAGGTACACCTCCCGGTAGGAGCAATCAGCCCCAGCATTTT; CDR3: CATSDLGTPPGRSNQPQHF
V: TRBV5-1; D: TRBD1; size: -; J: TRBJ2-3; DNA: TGCGCCAGCAGCAAGACAGGGGGCTGGACAGATACGCAGTATTTT; CDR3: CASSKTGGWTDTQYF
V: TRBV7-9; D: -; size: -; J: TRBJ1-1; DNA: TGTGCCAGCAGCTCGTCGGACAGGAACACTGAAGCTTTCTTT; CDR3: CASSSSDRNTEAFF
V: TRBV6-5; D: -; size: -; J: TRBJ1-1; DNA: TGTGCCAGCAGTCCCCCTGGGTTCATGAACACTGAAGCTTTCTTT; CDR3: CASSPPGFMNTEAFF
V: TRBV5-1; D: TRBD2; size: -; J: TRBJ2-3; DNA: TGCGCCAGCAGCTTGGCCATGTCGGGTGTAGTAGCGGGAAGGGATACGCAGTATTTT; CDR3: CASSLAMSGVVAGRDTQYF
V: TRBV4-2; D: -; size: -; J: TRBJ2-4; DNA: TGTGCCAGCACCGAAGGGACGGCGTGGGACAAAAACATTCAGTACTTC; CDR3: CASTEGTAWDKNIQYF
V: TRBV2; D: -; size: -; J: TRBJ1-3; DNA: TGTGCCAGCAGTGAGGTAGACTCTGGAAACACCATATATTTT; CDR3: CASSEVDSGNTIYF
V: TRBV5-1; D: -; size: -; J: TRBJ2-2; DNA: TGCGCCAGCAGCTTGGGATTTAGAGACACCGGGGAGCTGTTTTTT; CDR3: CASSLGFRDTGELFF
V: TRBV27; D: TRBD2; size: -; J: TRBJ2-7; DNA: TGTGCCAGCAGGGGAGGGAACTCCTACGAGCAGTACTTC; CDR3: CASRGGNSYEQYF